Listed below are T cell receptor beta chains from one sample, sequenced in a study of CD8 T cells in ankylosing spondylitis. TCRdb used MiXCR to reprocess the 5' RACE reads, holding one entry per CDR3 protein. Of 750,000 to 850,000 distinct CDR3 sequences listed, over 9.5% are singletons. Sequenced sample: blood, either unsorted or a sorted T cell fraction (not recorded which). The receptor source for this set is a male donor with ankylosing spondylitis. Each CDR3 is given with its conserved first and last residue. Fields, in order: clone size, D gene, J gene, V gene, CDR3 DNA, CDR3 protein. A D gene is named only where the DNA matches it firmly. The size entry is marked missing in some rows and otherwise reads once, few, many or a size class.

>.|.|TRBJ2-2|TRBV2
TGTGCCAGCAGGACCTTAACCGGGGAGCTGTTTTTT
CASRTLTGELFF
>few|.|TRBJ1-6|TRBV7-2
TGTGCCAGCAGCTTAGAAAGGGAATCACCCCTCCACTTT
CASSLERESPLHF
>many|TRBD2|TRBJ2-7|TRBV20-1
TGCAGTGCGCCCATAGCGGGAGCCTACGAGCAGTACTTC
CSAPIAGAYEQYF
>few|.|TRBJ1-1|TRBV5-1
TGCGCCAGCAGCTTGACTACGGACTACACTGAAGCTTTCTTT
CASSLTTDYTEAFF
>.|.|TRBJ1-1|TRBV20-1
TGCAGTGCCGCTCCGGACGGCGACACTGAAGCTTTCTTT
CSAAPDGDTEAFF
>many|TRBD2|TRBJ2-7|TRBV7-6
TGTGCCAGCAGCTTTGGCGGGAGAGGGAAGCAGTACTTC
CASSFGGRGKQYF
>many|.|TRBJ2-2|TRBV7-6
TGTGCCAGCAGCTTAGTGGCGGGGGCAGGCACCGGGGAGCTGTTTTTT
CASSLVAGAGTGELFF
>few|.|TRBJ1-4|TRBV4-1
TGCGCCAGCAGCCAACCGGAAAATGAAAAACTGTTTTTT
CASSQPENEKLFF
>few|TRBD1|TRBJ2-1|TRBV10-3
TGTGCCATCAATACAGGGACAGATGAGCAGTTCTTC
CAINTGTDEQFF
>.|.|TRBJ2-1|TRBV3-1
TGTGCCAGCAGCCGAATGACTGCTTCCTACAATGAGCAGTTCTTC
CASSRMTASYNEQFF
>.|TRBD1|TRBJ2-1|TRBV11-2
TGTGCCAGCAGTCCACGAGTGGCCAGGGGGCTTTCTAATGAGCAGTTCTTC
CASSPRVARGLSNEQFF
>few|.|TRBJ2-5|TRBV20-1
TGCAGTGCTAGGGGGTCCTACCAAGAGACCCAGTACTTC
CSARGSYQETQYF
>many|.|TRBJ2-6|TRBV29-1
TGCAGCGTCGTCATCCGGGGCTCCTCTGGGGCCAACGTCCTGACTTTC
CSVVIRGSSGANVLTF